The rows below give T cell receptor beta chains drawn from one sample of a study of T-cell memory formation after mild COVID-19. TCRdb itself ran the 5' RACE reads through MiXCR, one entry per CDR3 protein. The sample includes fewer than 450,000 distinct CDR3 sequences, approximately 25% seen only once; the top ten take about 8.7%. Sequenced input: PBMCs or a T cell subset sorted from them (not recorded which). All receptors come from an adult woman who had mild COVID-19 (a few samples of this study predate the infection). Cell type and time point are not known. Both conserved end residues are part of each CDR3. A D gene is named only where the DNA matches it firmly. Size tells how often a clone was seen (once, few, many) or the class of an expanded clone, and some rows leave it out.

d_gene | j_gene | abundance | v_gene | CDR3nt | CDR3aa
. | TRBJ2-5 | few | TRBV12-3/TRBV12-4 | TGTGCCAGCAGTTTCACAGCTGGAGAGACCCAGTACTTC | CASSFTAGETQYF
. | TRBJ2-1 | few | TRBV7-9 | TGTGCCAGCAGCTCCCTCGATGGGAATGAGCAGTTCTTC | CASSSLDGNEQFF
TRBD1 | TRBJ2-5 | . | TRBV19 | TGTGCCAGTAGTAGTGGGATCACGACAGGGGTAGGAGAGACCCAGTACTTC | CASSSGITTGVGETQYF
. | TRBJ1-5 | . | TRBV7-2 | TGTGCCAGCAGCTTAGGGGTTCGGCCCCAGCATTTT | CASSLGVRPQHF
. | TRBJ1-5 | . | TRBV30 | TGTGCCTGGAGAGGGGGAGGAGACAATCAGCCCCAGCATTTT | CAWRGGGDNQPQHF
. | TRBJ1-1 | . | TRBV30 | TGTGCCTGGACCCCGGACAGCATGAACACTGAAGCTTTCTTT | CAWTPDSMNTEAFF
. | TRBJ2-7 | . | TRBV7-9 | TGTGCCAGCAGCCCTTCAGCCGAGCAGTACTTC | CASSPSAEQYF
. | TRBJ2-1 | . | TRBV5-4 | TGTGCCAGCAGCTTGGCCGGGGGCGGGAGTCTCAATGAGCAGTTCTTC | CASSLAGGGSLNEQFF
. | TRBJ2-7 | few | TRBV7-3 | TGTGCCAGCAGCTCCTCGGCTAGCGTGATGCACGAGCAGTACTTC | CASSSSASVMHEQYF
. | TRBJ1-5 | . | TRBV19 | TGTGCCAGTAGCCCCCGAGCGTCCTATAGCAATCAGCCCCAGCATTTT | CASSPRASYSNQPQHF
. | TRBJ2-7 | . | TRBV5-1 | TGCGCCAGCAGCTTGGGGCCCAACATAGAGCACGAGCAGTACTTC | CASSLGPNIEHEQYF
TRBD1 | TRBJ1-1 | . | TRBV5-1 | TGCGCCAGCAGAAGGGAGGGGGCTTCGAACACTGAAGCTTTCTTT | CASRREGASNTEAFF
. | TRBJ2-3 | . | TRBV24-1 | TGTGCCACCAGTTTAGGGGGGGGCACAGATACGCAGTATTTT | CATSLGGGTDTQYF
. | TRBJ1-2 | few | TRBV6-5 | TGTGCCAGCAGGGGAAGTGTGAGGGGTATAGGGGGCTACACCTTC | CASRGSVRGIGGYTF
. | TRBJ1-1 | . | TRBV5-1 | TGCGCCAGCAGCTTGGTTGTAAGAGCAGCGGCTTTCTTT | CASSLVVRAAAFF
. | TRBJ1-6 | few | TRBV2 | TGTGCCAGCAGTACGCAATGGAATTCACCCCTCCACTTT | CASSTQWNSPLHF
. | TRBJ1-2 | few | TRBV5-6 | TGTGCCAGCAGCTCCCAGGTTAACTATGGCTACACCTTC | CASSSQVNYGYTF
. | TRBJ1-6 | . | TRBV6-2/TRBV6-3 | TGTGCCAGCGGTGGCCGGGACGCGAGCTCCTATAAGTCACCCCTCCACTTT | CASGGRDASSYKSPLHF
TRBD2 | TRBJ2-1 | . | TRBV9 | TGTGCCAGCAGCGGAGGACTAGCGGGGGAACAGGGTGAGCAGTTCTTC | CASSGGLAGEQGEQFF
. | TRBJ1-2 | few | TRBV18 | TGTGCCAGCTCACCAGGGGCCCCGGACTATGGCTACACCTTC | CASSPGAPDYGYTF
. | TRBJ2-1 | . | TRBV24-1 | TGTGCCACCAGTGATTTGGGGGAGCCCTACAATGAGCAGTTCTTC | CATSDLGEPYNEQFF
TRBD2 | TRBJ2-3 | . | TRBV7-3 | TGTGCCAGCAGCTTAACTGGCGCGGGGGGCACAGATACGCAGTATTTT | CASSLTGAGGTDTQYF
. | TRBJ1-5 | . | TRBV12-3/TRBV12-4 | TGTGCCAGCAGCCTCGATCCTTGGGGGAGCAATCAGCCCCAGCATTTT | CASSLDPWGSNQPQHF
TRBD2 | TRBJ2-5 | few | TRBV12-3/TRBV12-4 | TGTGCCAGCAGTCCGGGTAGCGGGGAGGAACACTTC | CASSPGSGEEHF
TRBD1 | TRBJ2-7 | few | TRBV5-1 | TGCGCCAGCAGCTTGGTGATGGCCCCGGGACAGGGTTACGAGCAGTACTTC | CASSLVMAPGQGYEQYF
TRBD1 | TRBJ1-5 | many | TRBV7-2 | TGTGCCATCCAGGGACAGGGGACCCAGCCCCAGCATTTT | CAIQGQGTQPQHF
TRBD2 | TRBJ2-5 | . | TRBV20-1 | TGCAGTGCCAGGACTAGCAACCCGTCGGAGACCCAGTACTTC | CSARTSNPSETQYF
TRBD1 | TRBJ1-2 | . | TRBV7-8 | TGTGCCAGCAGGTTCAAGGGGGCGGATGGCTACACCTTC | CASRFKGADGYTF
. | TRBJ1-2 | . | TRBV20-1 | TGCAGTGCTAGAGATCCGGGGGGCCCCGTGGGCTACACCTTC | CSARDPGGPVGYTF
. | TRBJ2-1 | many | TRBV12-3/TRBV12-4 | TGTGCCAGCAGTTTCGGGGGCAATGAGCAGTTCTTC | CASSFGGNEQFF